The present entry profiles one T cell receptor beta chain with its context. The specificity of this receptor is unknown. No much larger clone exists at a distance of one base, and base qualities are not known. This specimen comes from a study of OX40 agonist ivuxolimab in advanced cancers. In terms of the full investigation: The costimulatory receptor OX40 (CD134) was targeted by ivuxolimab, a fully human IgG2 agonistic monoclonal antibody. In the dose-escalation cohort, approximately 82% of patients were male, and the mean age was 60 years with a range of about 20 to 90. Intravenous ivuxolimab was administered to patients every 2 weeks at six dose levels: 0.01, 0.1, 0.3, 1.5, 3 and 10 mg/kg. Partial responses occurred in three dose-escalation patients: two with cutaneous melanoma and one with hepatocellular carcinoma. Among the approximately 50 dose-escalation patients, approximately 20 had hepatocellular carcinoma, 15 or so melanoma, 9 renal cell carcinoma and 9 head and neck cancer. The paper describes the monotherapy dose-escalation part (N = 52 patients) of the phase I trial of ivuxolimab. Patients were allowed to have had prior anti-PD-1, anti-PD-L1 or anti-CTLA-4 therapy, and approximately 40% of the dose-escalation patients had been treated with checkpoint inhibitors. The purpose of peripheral TCRbeta sequencing was to test whether ivuxolimab changed TCR sequence diversity and led to clonal T-cell expansion.

To sequence the TCRbeta CDR3 region, genomic DNA was isolated from the sorted cells. The immunoSEQ Assay was used to sequence the TCRbeta CDR3 regions. The immuneACCESS repertoire file appears here via TCRdb, limited to in-frame rearrangements. These files lack a portion of the clones; in checked studies, under half of the deficit traces to unresolved V genes, and the cause of the others is not known. The sample data list 53,000 or so clones, and more than 70% of these were observed just once. About 4.5% of the sample is taken by the ten largest. The research as a whole found: Low levels of normalized T-cell clonal expansion were also seen in some patients who did not respond. After ivuxolimab, more expanded clones were found on average in CD8+ T cells than in CD4+ T cells. At doses of 0.1 to 3.0 mg/kg, clonal expansion of both CD4+ and CD8+ blood T cells was observed from baseline to week 6. In partial responders in the 0.1-3.0 mg/kg groups, normalized peripheral clonal expansion was found to be among the lowest, especially among CD8+ T cells. The antigen specificity of the peripheral T cells that underwent clonal expansion was not determined.

V is shortened by 1 base, J by 5 bases, and the region joining them spans 20 bases. From the germline V gene (reference sequence), CDR1 is GTSNPN and CDR2 is SVGIG. The CDR3 numbers 17 residues from cysteine through phenylalanine. Kept here is only the CDR3 DNA, which spans 51 bases and is read in frame from base 1. The trial excluded patients who had a history of autoimmune disease or who were on systemic immunosuppression. Peripheral blood for TCR sequencing was collected from all dose cohorts at baseline, on cycle 4 day 1, and on cycle 7 day 1. Samples came from an open-label, multicenter, first-in-human phase I dose-escalation trial of ivuxolimab. Adults with locally advanced or metastatic head and neck squamous cell, hepatocellular, melanoma or renal cell carcinoma were enrolled in the trial. Before TCR sequencing, CD4+ and CD8+ T cells were separately sorted from peripheral blood.

The sequenced sample was CD4+ or CD8+ T cells sorted from blood, obtained in a trial of the OX40 agonist ivuxolimab. The TCR originated in an adult with an advanced solid tumor such as melanoma, head and neck, liver or kidney cancer. The receptor chain draws on TRBV30 and TRBJ1-4; TRBD1 is possibly the D segment (6 matching bases). CDR3 protein: CAWSGGTYGVRNEKLFF. The DNA sequence is given as TGTGCCTGGAGTGGGGGGACATACGGTGTTCGGAATGAAAAACTGTTTTTT.